The text below deals with one T cell receptor (beta chain). Generated by immunoSEQ multiplex PCR, the TCRdb table keeps only in-frame clones and is missing some. The sample shows 440,000 or so clones, about nine tenths of them seen only once. This specimen comes from a study of Ad26.COV2.S vaccination and SARS-CoV-2 variants. The germline V gene encodes CDR1 SNHLY and CDR2 FYNNEI. Trimming at V came to 6 bases and at J to 9 bases, leaving 2 bases not matched to a gene. CDR3 length: 13 amino acids. The treatment denotes: about 20 received Ad26.COV2.S at low or high dose, single or two shots; 5 received placebo; per-sample allocation not given. Sampling took place 63 days after the first vaccine or placebo injection. Donation came from an adult in Boston who was aged 18-55 years.

The specimen comprised peripheral blood, sampled in a trial of Ad26.COV2.S vaccine versus placebo. The chain employs TRBV2 and TRBJ2-1; 13 bases match TRBD2. The source is a person between 18 and 59 years old who received the Ad26.COV2.S COVID-19 vaccine or a placebo. CDR3 coding DNA: TGTGCCAGCAGGGGACTAGCGGGACCTGAGCAGTTCTTC. Translating gives CASRGLAGPEQFF.